The T cell receptor (beta chain) described here comes from a study of T cell responses to AZD1222 COVID-19 vaccine. A word on this clone: Its antigen is unknown.

The study's findings and limits: Most donors were white British and more were female, and clonal diversity was possibly underestimated.

The CDR3 loop spans 14 amino acids. V was cut by 2 bases and J by 1 base, with 8 bases left in between. Germline CDR1 and CDR2: SGHAT and FQNNGV. Some clones are missing from TCRdb's copy, which holds only in-frame ones; the method was immunoSEQ multiplex PCR. Seen here are approximately 110,000 clones, approximately 96% observed once, and the top ten hold under 2.5%. This sequence originates from an adult in good health. The chain couples TRBV11-2 to TRBJ1-1; D is unclear. The sequencing used peripheral blood, collected on day 0 of AZD1222 vaccination. In nucleotides, the CDR3 is TGTGCCAGCAGCTTATCCTGGGGGAACACTGAAGCTTTCTTT. Translated, it gives CASSLSWGNTEAFF.